This TCR beta chain was captured by sequencing in a study of neurological immune-mediated disorders. V shed 0 bases, J shed 7 bases, and the junction held 4 bases outside the gene matches. This CDR3 region has 15 residues. Germline V gene lookup returns CDR1 SGHRS and CDR2 YFSETQ. Study-level points and caveats: The absence of any CDR3 amino acid sequence shared by expanded clones across subjects suggests that repertoires were private in all groups. The study phylogenetically grouped the repertoires of 18 of 34 multiple sclerosis patients into one related-CDR3 cluster, a possible signature.

TCRdb fed the 5' RACE reads into MiXCR, producing one record per CDR3 protein. The sample gives approximately 66,000 distinct CDR3 sequences, under 5% of which show up once; 6.5% to 7.5% is in the top ten. This clonotype has at least ten counts. Its antigen is currently unknown. Sequencing was done on a sample of PBMCs. The chain is built from TRBV5-1 and TRBJ2-1; 10 positions agree with TRBD2. The sequence was obtained from a man under 40 with multiple sclerosis. The DNA for the CDR3 is TGCGCCAGCAGCTTGGAACTAGCGGGGACGAATGAGCAGTTCTTC. This translates into CASSLELAGTNEQFF.